The 4 T cell receptor beta chains below come from one sample, sequenced in a study of cytomegalovirus exposure and HLA in healthy donors. 60 Vbeta and 13 Jbeta primers were used in PCR. Profiling relied on immunoSEQ multiplex PCR, and the TCRdb table lists in-frame clones only, not all of them. The table includes about 43,000 clones, approximately 80% detected once. The sample was PBMCs. These receptors all come from a man aged 25-40 years in good health and CMV-seronegative.

This clone was seen only once. This chain connects TRBV5-1 to TRBJ2-3; 9 positions match TRBD1. V lost 4 bases to trimming and J lost 2 bases; unmatched junction nucleotides: 14. CDR1 is SGHRS, CDR2 YFSETQ, per germline. The CDR3 runs to 18 residues. As DNA, the CDR3 is TGCGCCAGCAGCACGGGACAGGGCGGGTATTCGGACACAGATACGCAGTATTTT. Amino acid sequence: CASSTGQGGYSDTDTQYF.

The chain links TRBV10-3 to TRBJ1-1, with 11 bases aligning to TRBD1. The CDR3 sequence is 13 residues long. CDR1 and CDR2 (germline): ENHRY, SYGVKD. The V segment lost 11 bases and the J segment 2 bases; nucleotides outside the gene matches: 4. The CDR3 here is CAAGQGANTEAFF. In DNA, the CDR3 is TGTGCCGCCGGACAGGGGGCAAACACTGAAGCTTTCTTT.

This chain connects TRBV9 to TRBJ2-5, with D tentatively TRBD2 (5 bases). Trimming took 4 bases from V and 4 from J, leaving 20 bases between them. This CDR3 comprises 16 residues. CDR1 SGDLS and CDR2 YYNGEE come from the germline V gene. CDR3 protein: CASSPDGWEIRETQYF. CDR3 coding DNA: TGTGCCAGCAGCCCGGACGGTTGGGAGATCAGAGAGACCCAGTACTTC.

The gene calls are TRBV10-2 and TRBJ2-5; the match to TRBD2 covers 12 bases. Germline values: CDR1 WSHSY, CDR2 SAAADI. CDR3 size: 16 residues. The V and J ends lost 5 bases and 0 bases, in that order; junction bases with no gene match: 4. The CDR3 here is CASSNGTSGYQETQYF. CDR3 nucleotides: TGCGCCAGCAGTAACGGGACTAGCGGGTACCAAGAGACCCAGTACTTC.